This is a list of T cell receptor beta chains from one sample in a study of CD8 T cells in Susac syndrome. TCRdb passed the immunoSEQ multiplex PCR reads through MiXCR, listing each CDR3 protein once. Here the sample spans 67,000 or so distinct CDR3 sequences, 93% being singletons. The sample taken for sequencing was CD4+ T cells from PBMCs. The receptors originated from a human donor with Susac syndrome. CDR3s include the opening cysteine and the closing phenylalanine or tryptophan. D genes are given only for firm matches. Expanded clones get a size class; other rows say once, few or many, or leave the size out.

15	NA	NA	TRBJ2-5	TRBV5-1	CASSPYGQEGETQYF	TGCGCCAGCAGCCCTTATGGACAGGAGGGAGAGACCCAGTACTTC
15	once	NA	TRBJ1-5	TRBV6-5	CASTQHKGSNQPQHF	TGTGCCAGCACCCAACACAAGGGGAGCAATCAGCCCCAGCATTTT
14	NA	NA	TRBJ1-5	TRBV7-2	CASSPPGGSQPQHF	TGTGCCAGCAGCCCCCCGGGGGGCTCTCAGCCCCAGCATTTT
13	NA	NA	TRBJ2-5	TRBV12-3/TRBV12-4	CASTPDNQETQYF	TGTGCCAGCACCCCGGACAACCAAGAGACCCAGTACTTC
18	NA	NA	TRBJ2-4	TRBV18	CASSPLGLSGNAKNIQYF	TGTGCCAGCTCACCATTGGGGCTCTCTGGGAACGCCAAAAACATTCAGTACTTC
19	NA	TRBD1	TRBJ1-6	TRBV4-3	CASTQLGAGGTAGNSPLHF	TGCGCCAGCACCCAATTAGGTGCTGGAGGGACAGCGGGTAATTCACCCCTCCACTTT
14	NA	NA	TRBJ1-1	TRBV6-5	CASSYGRMNTEAFF	TGTGCCAGCAGTTACGGAAGGATGAACACTGAAGCTTTCTTT
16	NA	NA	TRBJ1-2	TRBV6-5	CASSYSVPRHNYGYTF	TGTGCCAGCAGTTACTCCGTCCCCAGGCACAACTATGGCTACACCTTC
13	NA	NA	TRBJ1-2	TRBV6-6	CAATASVGDGYTF	TGTGCCGCCACGGCCAGCGTCGGGGATGGCTACACCTTC
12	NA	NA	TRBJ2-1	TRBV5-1	CASSLVPWEQFF	TGCGCCAGCAGCTTGGTTCCATGGGAGCAGTTCTTC
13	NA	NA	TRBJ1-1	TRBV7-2	CASSPGGARIAFF	TGTGCCAGCAGCCCTGGGGGGGCACGGATAGCTTTCTTT
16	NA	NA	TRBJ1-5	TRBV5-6	CASSSGTGGLGQPQHF	TGTGCCAGCAGCTCGGGCACCGGGGGTTTGGGGCAGCCCCAGCATTTT
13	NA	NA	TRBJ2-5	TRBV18	CASSPQRQETQYF	TGTGCCAGCTCACCCCAGAGACAAGAGACCCAGTACTTC
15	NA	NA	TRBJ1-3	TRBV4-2	CASSQDREEGNTIYF	TGTGCCAGCAGCCAAGATCGTGAGGAGGGAAACACCATATATTTT
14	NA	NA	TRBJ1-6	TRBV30	CAWGGRQDLPPLHF	TGTGCCTGGGGGGGGCGCCAAGACCTCCCACCCCTCCACTTT